These T cell receptor beta chains were read from a single sample in a study of T-cell memory formation after mild COVID-19. TCRdb recomputed calls from the 5' RACE reads with MiXCR, one row per CDR3 protein. Of under 250,000 distinct CDR3 sequences in the sample, just over 15% are singletons; the top ten hold more than 2%. Sample: PBMCs or a T cell subset sorted from them (not recorded which). The receptors come from an adult woman who had mild COVID-19 (a few samples of this study predate the infection). Cell type and time point are not known. The CDR3 runs from the conserved cysteine through the conserved F or W. Where a row states a size, it is once, few, many or the class of an expanded clone; other rows omit it.

>NA|TRBV25-1|TRBJ2-2
CASSEYSGDLFF
>NA|TRBV19|TRBJ2-3
CASSIRGGPRPDTQYF
>few|TRBV12-3/TRBV12-4|TRBJ1-1
CASSLAGSFVKEAFF
>few|TRBV6-1|TRBJ2-3
CASSTPGQSTDTQYF
>few|TRBV7-3|TRBJ2-3
CASSLGPGAGTQYF
>many|TRBV7-9|TRBJ1-2
CASSSGTDGYTF
>NA|TRBV15|TRBJ1-6
CATSRDSWNSPLHF
>NA|TRBV5-4|TRBJ1-2
CASSLDTNGYTF
>NA|TRBV20-1|TRBJ2-7
CSARDGRGTYEQYF
>NA|TRBV7-8|TRBJ2-3
CASRHTRMVEDRSTDTQYF
>few|TRBV2|TRBJ1-2
CASISRPNRVAGYGYTF
>few|TRBV27|TRBJ1-5
CASRQQGGNQPQHF
>NA|TRBV25-1|TRBJ2-7
CASSALGLSSYEQYF
>few|TRBV20-1|TRBJ1-2
CSVYRGRYTF
>NA|TRBV7-9|TRBJ2-3
CASSLGRHSHTDTQYF
>few|TRBV20-1|TRBJ1-5
CSAKGTVSNQPQHF
>NA|TRBV19|TRBJ2-7
CASRGTRGYEQYF
>few|TRBV11-2|TRBJ1-1
CASSLVPHLNTEAFF
>few|TRBV10-2|TRBJ2-1
CASRKTGGRSYNEQFF
>NA|TRBV14|TRBJ1-1
CASSQTFGGRAFF
>few|TRBV20-1|TRBJ1-6
CSAYPGGSYFSPLHF
>NA|TRBV5-6|TRBJ1-5
CASSFFGRNQPQHF
>NA|TRBV4-1|TRBJ2-3
CASSFRLTSRTASTDTQYF
>NA|TRBV4-1|TRBJ2-7
CASSQGLGFGQSYEQYF
>many|TRBV7-8|TRBJ2-2
CASKRTTSTGELFF
>few|TRBV7-8|TRBJ1-6
CASSFQDNSPLHF
>NA|TRBV20-1|TRBJ1-1
CSARGGTNTEAFF
>NA|TRBV7-2|TRBJ2-2
CASSRKNTGELFF
>few|TRBV12-3/TRBV12-4|TRBJ1-3
CASTEVVVGNTIYF
>many|TRBV29-1|TRBJ2-1
CSVDFVEGPPFF
>few|TRBV7-2|TRBJ2-7
CASSPGLAFLEQYF